This is a list of T cell receptor beta chains from one sample in a study of shared T cell receptors in the human thymus. The protocol was immunoSEQ multiplex PCR, while the TCRdb copy is restricted to in-frame clones and leaves out a portion. This sample has under 850,000 clones, with roughly 88% found just once. This sample was also put to use in a study of human thymus T cells.

Specimen: thymocytes. Receptor source: a boy younger than two with a congenital heart defect. Both conserved end residues are trimmed from each CDR3. Each record gives: V gene, J gene, CDR3 protein.

>TRBV14|TRBJ2-1
ASSLWTSSYNEQF
>TRBV4-3|TRBJ2-7
ASSQGAGGDRYEQY
>TRBV29-1|TRBJ2-4
SVGSGGAKNIQY
>TRBV19|TRBJ1-5
ASSRGGDRYPHGDQPQH
>TRBV2|TRBJ2-1
ASERDYTTSEQF
>TRBV5-4|TRBJ1-1
ASSAGTANTEAF
>TRBV11-2|TRBJ2-2
ASSPATGLAGGPGELF
>TRBV27|TRBJ1-4
ASRPDRIVRGEKLF
>TRBV27|TRBJ2-5
ASSPKRGETQY
>TRBV6-5|TRBJ1-1
ASSPRGSGEAF
>TRBV14|TRBJ2-1
ASSPTSSYNEQF
>TRBV7-2|TRBJ2-7
ASSLETYRAQNYEQY
>TRBV30|TRBJ2-1
AWSEKASGRGGEQF
>TRBV10-2|TRBJ2-7
ASSRKGGLAGRYEQY
>TRBV14|TRBJ2-7
ASSRRLAESYEQY
>TRBV6-6|TRBJ1-2
ASSREPAYGYT
>TRBV27|TRBJ2-7
ASTARGTYEQY
>TRBV12-5|TRBJ2-1
ASGPSGSSYNEQF
>TRBV27|TRBJ2-5
ASALAGGHSRGNRETQY
>TRBV7-9|TRBJ2-7
ASSPVSYEQY
>TRBV6-1|TRBJ2-7
ASSEGTSGRASYEQY
>TRBV7-3|TRBJ1-3
ASSLLAGPGNTIY
>TRBV5-6|TRBJ2-5
ASSSGLTPEETQY
>TRBV27|TRBJ1-1
ASSSWGPNTEAF
>TRBV5-1|TRBJ2-7
ASSLDGSGYEQY
>TRBV11-1|TRBJ2-7
ASSYHASGSLSYEQY